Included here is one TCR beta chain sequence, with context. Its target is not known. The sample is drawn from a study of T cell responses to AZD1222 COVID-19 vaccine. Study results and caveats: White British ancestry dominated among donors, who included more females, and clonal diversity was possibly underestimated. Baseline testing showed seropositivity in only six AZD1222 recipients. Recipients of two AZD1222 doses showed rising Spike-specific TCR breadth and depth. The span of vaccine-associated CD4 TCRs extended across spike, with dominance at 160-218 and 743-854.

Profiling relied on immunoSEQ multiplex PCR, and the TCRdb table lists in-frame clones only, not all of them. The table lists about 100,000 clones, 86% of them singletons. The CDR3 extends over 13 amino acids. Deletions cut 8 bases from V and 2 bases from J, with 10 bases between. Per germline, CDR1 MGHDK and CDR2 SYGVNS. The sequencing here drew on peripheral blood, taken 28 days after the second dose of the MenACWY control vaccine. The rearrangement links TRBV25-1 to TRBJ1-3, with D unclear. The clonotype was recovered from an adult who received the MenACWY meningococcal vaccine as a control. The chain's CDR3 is CASGNLPGNTIYF. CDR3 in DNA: TGTGCCAGCGGAAACCTCCCTGGAAACACCATATATTTT.